The T cell receptor beta chain under discussion was sequenced for a study of blood T cell repertoires in COVID-19. Looking at the study overall: COVID-19 samples from acute and convalescent phases originated in the United States, Italy and Spain. PBMCs, B-cell-depleted T cells, or T cells provided the cDNA or gDNA that made up the material.

As originally analysed: It was from reference gene primer amplification that nucleated cell counts were estimated. TCRdb keeps only in-frame clones here, not all; method: immunoSEQ multiplex PCR. The D gene and trimming were derived from the DNA, and the V and J assignments and clone size from that table. In the table there are 400,000 to 500,000 clones, roughly 85% of which are singletons. V was shortened by 5 bases and J by 5 bases, with 7 bases between the two germline ends. CDR1 and CDR2 from the germline V gene are KGHSH and LQKENI. CDR3 length: 11 residues. The rearrangement uses TRBV18 and TRBJ2-7; D remains ambiguous. Material for sequencing was peripheral blood. The source is a woman between 25 and 40 years old with active or convalescent COVID-19. The CDR3 nucleotides are TGTGCCAGCTCAAGGCTAGACGAGCAGTACTTC. Translation gives CASSRLDEQYF.